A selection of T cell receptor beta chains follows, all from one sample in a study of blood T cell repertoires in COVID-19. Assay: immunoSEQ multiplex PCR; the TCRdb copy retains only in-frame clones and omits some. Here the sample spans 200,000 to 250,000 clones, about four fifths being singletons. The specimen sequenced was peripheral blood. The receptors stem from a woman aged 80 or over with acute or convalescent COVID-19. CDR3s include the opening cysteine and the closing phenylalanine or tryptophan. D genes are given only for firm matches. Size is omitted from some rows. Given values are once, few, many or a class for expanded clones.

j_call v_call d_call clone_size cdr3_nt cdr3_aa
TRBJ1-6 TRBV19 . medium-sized TGTGCCAGTAGTATTTCGTCCCAGGACTTAAATTCACCCCTCCACTTT CASSISSQDLNSPLHF
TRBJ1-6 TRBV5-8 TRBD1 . TGTGCCAGCAGCTTATATCAGGGGGCTAACTATAATTCACCCCTCCACTTT CASSLYQGANYNSPLHF
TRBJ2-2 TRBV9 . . TGTGCCAGCAGCGTATCTCACAGCCCGGGAGGGGAGCTGTTTTTT CASSVSHSPGGELFF
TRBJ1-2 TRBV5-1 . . TGCGCTCCTGGGAAGAGGGCCCTTAATGGCTACACCTTC CAPGKRALNGYTF
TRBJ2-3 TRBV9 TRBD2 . TGTGCCAGCAGCGTAGCACCGCGGGGGGGCACAGATACGCAGTATTTT CASSVAPRGGTDTQYF
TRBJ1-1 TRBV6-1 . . TGTGCCAGCGGAGAGGACTCTGAAGCTTTCTTT CASGEDSEAFF
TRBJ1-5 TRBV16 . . TGTGCCAGCAGCCGTCCGGGGACAAGGCATCAGCCCCAGCATTTT CASSRPGTRHQPQHF
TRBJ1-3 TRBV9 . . TGTGCCAGCAGCGTAGCACATAGCGGGGGCTCTGGAAACACCATATATTTT CASSVAHSGGSGNTIYF
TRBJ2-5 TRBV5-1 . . TGCGCCAGCTCTATAGACGGCGGACATTCGTTGGAGACCCAGTACTTC CASSIDGGHSLETQYF
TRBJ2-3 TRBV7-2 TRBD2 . TGTGCCAGCAGCTTAGTTTGGCTAGCGGGGACAGATACGCAGTATTTT CASSLVWLAGTDTQYF
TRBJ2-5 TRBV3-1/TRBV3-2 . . TGTGCCAGCAGCCAAGAAACAGGGATATGGGGGACCCAGTACTTC CASSQETGIWGTQYF
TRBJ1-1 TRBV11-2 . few TGTGCCAGCAGCCCTTTAGCGGGGCTGAACACTGAAGCTTTCTTT CASSPLAGLNTEAFF
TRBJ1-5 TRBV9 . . TGTGCCAGCAGCGTAGGACAGAAGAATCAGCCCCAGCATTTT CASSVGQKNQPQHF
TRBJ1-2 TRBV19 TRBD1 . TGTGCCAGTAGATTAGGGGGCCAAGGCTATGGCTACACCTTC CASRLGGQGYGYTF
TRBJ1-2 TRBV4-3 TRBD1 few TGCGCCAGCAGCCAAGATTTGGGACAGGGAAGCAACTATGGCTACACCTTC CASSQDLGQGSNYGYTF
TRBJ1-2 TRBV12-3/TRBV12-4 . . TGTGCCAGCAGTTTATCGGGACGGACGGGAGTTACCTTC CASSLSGRTGVTF
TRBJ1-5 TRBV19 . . TGTGCCACCCAGTCGAGACAGACCCTTAATCAGCCCCAGCATTTT CATQSRQTLNQPQHF
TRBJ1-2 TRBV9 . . TGTGCCAGCAGCGTAGGGTCAAGCGGGGCCATCTATGGCTACACCTTC CASSVGSSGAIYGYTF
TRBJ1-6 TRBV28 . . TGTGCCAGCAGCTTCGTGGGGGACATCCGTAATTCACCCCTCCACTTT CASSFVGDIRNSPLHF
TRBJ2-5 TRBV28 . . TGTGCCAGCAGCTCCCAGTTAGAGACCCAGTACTTC CASSSQLETQYF
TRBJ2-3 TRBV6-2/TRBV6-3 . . TGTGCCAGCAGTTACGGACAGGAGGGAGATACGCAGTATTTT CASSYGQEGDTQYF
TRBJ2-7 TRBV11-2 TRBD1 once TGTGCCAGCAGCTTGGGGACAGGAGGGGACTACGAGCAGTACTTC CASSLGTGGDYEQYF
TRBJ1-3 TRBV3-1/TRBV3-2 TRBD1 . TGTGCCAGCAGTCTCAGGGGGTCTGGAAACACCATATATTTT CASSLRGSGNTIYF
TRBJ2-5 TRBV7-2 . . TGTGCCAGCAGCTTAATCAGCAGGGGCCCCCGGGAGACCCAGTACTTC CASSLISRGPRETQYF
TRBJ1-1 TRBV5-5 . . TGTGCCAGCAGCTTGGGCGCATACACTGAAGCTTTCTTT CASSLGAYTEAFF
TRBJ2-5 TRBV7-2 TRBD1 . TGTGCCAGCAGCTTCCCGGGACAGGGGGGTACCCAGTACTTC CASSFPGQGGTQYF
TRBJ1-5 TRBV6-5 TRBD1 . TGTGCCAGCAGGCGACAGGGGGAAGGCAATCAGCCCCAGCATTTT CASRRQGEGNQPQHF
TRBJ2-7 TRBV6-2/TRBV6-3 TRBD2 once TGTGCCAGCAGTGGTACGGGGAGGGGCTACGAGCAGTACTTC CASSGTGRGYEQYF
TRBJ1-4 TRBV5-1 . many TGCGCCAGCAGCTTGGCCGTCGGGGTGTCTAATGAAAAACTGTTTTTT CASSLAVGVSNEKLFF
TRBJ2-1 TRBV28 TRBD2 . TGTGCCAGCCGACTAGCGGGGGAATACAATGAGCAGTTCTTC CASRLAGEYNEQFF
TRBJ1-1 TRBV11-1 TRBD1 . TGTGCCAGCAGCCAACCGGGACAGGGAGACACTGAAGCTTTCTTT CASSQPGQGDTEAFF
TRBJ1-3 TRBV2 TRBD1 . TGTGCCAGCGTCCCGGGACAGGGGACCCTCTCTGGAAACACCATATATTTT CASVPGQGTLSGNTIYF
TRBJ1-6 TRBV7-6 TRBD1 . TGTGCCAGCAGCCCCAGACAGGGCCTCTCCTATAATTCACCCCTCCACTTT CASSPRQGLSYNSPLHF
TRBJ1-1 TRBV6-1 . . TGTGCCAGCAGTGAACGGACAGACCTGGAAGCTTTCTTT CASSERTDLEAFF
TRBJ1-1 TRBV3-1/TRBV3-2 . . TGTGCCAGCAGTCAAACTAGCGGGAACTCTGAAGCTTTCTTT CASSQTSGNSEAFF
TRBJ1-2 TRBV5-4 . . TGTGCCATTGCACAGGGTTTAAGCCTCTATGGCTACACCTTC CAIAQGLSLYGYTF
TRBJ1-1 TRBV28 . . TGTGCCAGCAGTTTAGTGCGGGAGAACACTGAAGCTTTCTTT CASSLVRENTEAFF
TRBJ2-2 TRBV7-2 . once TGTGCCACCAAGCTCTTCGGGGTCACCGGGGAGCTGTTTTTT CATKLFGVTGELFF
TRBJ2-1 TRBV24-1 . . TGTGCCACCAGTGATTCCCCGGGCGGGATCCGGCCTAATGAGCAGTTCTTC CATSDSPGGIRPNEQFF
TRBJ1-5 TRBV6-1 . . TGTGCCAGCAGTGAAGCGCTGCAGGGCACTCAGCCCCAGCATTTT CASSEALQGTQPQHF
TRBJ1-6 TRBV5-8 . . TGTGCCAGCAGCTTGGTGCCGGGTCTAAGCGGTTCACCCCTCCACTTT CASSLVPGLSGSPLHF
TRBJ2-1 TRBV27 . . TGTGCCAGCACCCTTGGTGGGGCCACGTCCTACAATGAGCAGTTCTTC CASTLGGATSYNEQFF
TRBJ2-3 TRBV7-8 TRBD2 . TGTGCCAGCAGTCGACTAGCGGGGGGGTCACGCACAGATACGCAGTATTTT CASSRLAGGSRTDTQYF
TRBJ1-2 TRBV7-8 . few TGTGCCAGCAGCACACAAGACAGATACTATGGCTACACCTTC CASSTQDRYYGYTF
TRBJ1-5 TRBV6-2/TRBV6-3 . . TGTGCCAGCAGTCAAATAGGGGGTAGGAGCAATCAGCCCCAGCATTTT CASSQIGGRSNQPQHF
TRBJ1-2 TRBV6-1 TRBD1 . TGTGCCAGCAGTGAAGGTCAGGGGGCATATGGCTACACCTTC CASSEGQGAYGYTF
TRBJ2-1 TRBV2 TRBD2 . TGTGCCAGCAGTGTGCTAGCGGGGGGCCCCATGGGGTTCTTC CASSVLAGGPMGFF